This T cell receptor beta chain stems from a study of T cell responses to AZD1222 COVID-19 vaccine. TCRdb's copy holds only in-frame clones and misses some; the assay was immunoSEQ multiplex PCR. The sample shows some 170,000 clones, over 80% of them seen only once. The study's findings and limits: Without day 14 samples, only post-peak T cell repertoires were studied.

With 6 bases clipped from V and 12 bases from J, the junction kept 17 bases outside the gene matches. Germline CDR1 LNHDA, CDR2 SQIVND (reference sequence). The CDR3 consists of 14 residues. Comment on this clone: Its specificity is unknown.

The TCR was taken from an adult who received the MenACWY meningococcal vaccine as a control. Material: peripheral blood, obtained 28 days after the second dose of the MenACWY control vaccine. The genes are TRBV19 and TRBJ2-7, with 7 bases aligning to TRBD1. The CDR3 region is CASSSGWGQRNLYF. CDR3 coding DNA: TGTGCCAGTAGCTCTGGTTGGGGACAGAGAAACTTGTACTTC.